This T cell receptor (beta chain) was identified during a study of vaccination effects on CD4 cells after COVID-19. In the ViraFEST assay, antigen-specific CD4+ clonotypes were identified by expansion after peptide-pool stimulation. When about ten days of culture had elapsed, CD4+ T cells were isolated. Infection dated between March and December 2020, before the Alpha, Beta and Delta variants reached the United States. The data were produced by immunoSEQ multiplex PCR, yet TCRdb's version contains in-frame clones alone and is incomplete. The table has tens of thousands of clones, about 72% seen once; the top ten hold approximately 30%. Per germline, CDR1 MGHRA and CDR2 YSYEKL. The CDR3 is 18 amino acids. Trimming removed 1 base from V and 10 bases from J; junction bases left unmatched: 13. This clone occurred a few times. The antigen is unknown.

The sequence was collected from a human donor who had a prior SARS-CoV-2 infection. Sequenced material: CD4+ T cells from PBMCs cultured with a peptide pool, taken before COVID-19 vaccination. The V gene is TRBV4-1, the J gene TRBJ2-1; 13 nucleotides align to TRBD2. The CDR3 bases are TGCGCCAGCAGCCAAGTCCCCTCACTAGCGGGGGGGCCGGGGGAGCAGTTCTTC. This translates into CASSQVPSLAGGPGEQFF.